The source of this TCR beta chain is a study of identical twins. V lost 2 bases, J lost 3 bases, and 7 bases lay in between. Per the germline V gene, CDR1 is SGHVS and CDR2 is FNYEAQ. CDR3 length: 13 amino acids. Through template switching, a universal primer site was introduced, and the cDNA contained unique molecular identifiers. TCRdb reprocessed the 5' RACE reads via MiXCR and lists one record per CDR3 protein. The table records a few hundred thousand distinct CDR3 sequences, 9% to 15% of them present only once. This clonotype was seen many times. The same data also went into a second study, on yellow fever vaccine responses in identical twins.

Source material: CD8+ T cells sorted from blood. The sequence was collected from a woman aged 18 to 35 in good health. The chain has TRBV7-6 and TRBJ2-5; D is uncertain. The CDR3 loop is CASSLWAEETQYF. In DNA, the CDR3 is TGTGCCAGCAGCTTATGGGCGGAAGAGACCCAGTACTTC.